This T cell receptor (beta chain) was found in a study of T cell responses to AZD1222 COVID-19 vaccine. This CDR3 is built from 14 residues. The ends were cut back, 2 bases at V and 2 bases at J, with 7 bases in the middle. The germline CDR1 and CDR2 sequences are MNHNS and SASEGT. The data were produced by immunoSEQ multiplex PCR, yet TCRdb's version contains in-frame clones alone and is incomplete. The sample lists about 69,000 clones, about four fifths occurring once. Sequences were derived from peripheral blood, sampled 28 days after the second AZD1222 dose. This sequence joins TRBV6-1 and TRBJ1-3, with D perhaps TRBD1 (5 bases). This clonotype was sampled from an adult who received the AZD1222 COVID-19 vaccine. CDR3 loop: CASSESRAGNTIYF. CDR3 DNA sequence: TGTGCCAGCAGTGAAAGCAGGGCTGGAAACACCATATATTTT.